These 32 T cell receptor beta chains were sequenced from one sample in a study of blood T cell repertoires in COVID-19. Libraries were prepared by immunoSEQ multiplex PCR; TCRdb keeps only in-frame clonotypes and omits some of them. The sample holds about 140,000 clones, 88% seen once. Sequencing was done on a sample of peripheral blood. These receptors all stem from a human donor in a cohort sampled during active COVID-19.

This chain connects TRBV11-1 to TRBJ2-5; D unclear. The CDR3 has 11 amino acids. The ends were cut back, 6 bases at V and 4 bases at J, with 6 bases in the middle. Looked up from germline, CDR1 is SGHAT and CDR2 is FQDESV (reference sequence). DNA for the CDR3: TGTGCCAGCAGTCTCTCAGAGACCCAGTACTTC. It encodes CASSLSETQYF.

CDR3 sequence reads: CASSPTGAYNYGYTF. The DNA for the CDR3 is TGTGCCAGCTCACCAACAGGGGCGTATAACTATGGCTACACCTTC. The J gene is TRBJ1-2, the V gene TRBV18; 7 bases agree with TRBD1. Trimming cost V 2 bases and J 1 base; bases outside gene matches: 4. The CDR3 spans 15 residues. The germline V gene has CDR1 KGHSH and CDR2 LQKENI.

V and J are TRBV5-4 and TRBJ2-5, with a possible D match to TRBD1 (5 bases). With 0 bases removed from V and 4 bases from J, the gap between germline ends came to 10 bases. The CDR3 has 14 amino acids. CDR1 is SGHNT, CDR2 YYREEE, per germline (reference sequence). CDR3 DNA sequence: TGTGCCAGCAGCTTGGGCAGGGCGGCAGAGACCCAGTACTTC. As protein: CASSLGRAAETQYF.

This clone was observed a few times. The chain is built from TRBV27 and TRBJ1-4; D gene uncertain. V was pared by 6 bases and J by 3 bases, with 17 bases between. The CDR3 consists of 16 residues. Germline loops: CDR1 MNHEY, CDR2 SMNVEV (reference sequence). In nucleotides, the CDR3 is TGTGCCAGCAGACCTGGGCCCTATGCCCCTAATGAAAAACTGTTTTTT. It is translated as CASRPGPYAPNEKLFF.

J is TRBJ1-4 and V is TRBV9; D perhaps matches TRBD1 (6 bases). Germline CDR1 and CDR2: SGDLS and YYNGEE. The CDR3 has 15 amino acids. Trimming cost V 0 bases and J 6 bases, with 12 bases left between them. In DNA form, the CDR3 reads TGTGCCAGCAGCGTAGGTGGGGGCGCTGATGAAAAACTGTTTTTT. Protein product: CASSVGGGADEKLFF.

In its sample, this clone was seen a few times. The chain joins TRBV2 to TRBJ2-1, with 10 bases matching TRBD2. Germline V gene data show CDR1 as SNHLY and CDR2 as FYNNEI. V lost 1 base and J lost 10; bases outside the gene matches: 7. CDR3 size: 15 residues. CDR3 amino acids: CASSEGTLAGKEQFF. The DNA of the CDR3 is TGTGCCAGCAGTGAAGGGACACTAGCGGGGAAAGAGCAGTTCTTC.

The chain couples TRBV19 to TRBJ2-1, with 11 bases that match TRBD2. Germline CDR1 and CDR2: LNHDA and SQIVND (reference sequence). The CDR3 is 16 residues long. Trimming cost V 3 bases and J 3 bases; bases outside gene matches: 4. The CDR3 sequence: CASSIRLAGGYNEQFF. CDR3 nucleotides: TGTGCCAGTAGTATCCGGCTAGCGGGGGGCTACAATGAGCAGTTCTTC.

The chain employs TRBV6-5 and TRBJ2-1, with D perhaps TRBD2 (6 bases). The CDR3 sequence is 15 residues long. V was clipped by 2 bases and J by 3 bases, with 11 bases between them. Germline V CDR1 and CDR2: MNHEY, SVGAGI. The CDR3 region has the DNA TGTGCCAGCAGTTACGGGGGGTCAGGCTACAATGAGCAGTTCTTC. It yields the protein CASSYGGSGYNEQFF.

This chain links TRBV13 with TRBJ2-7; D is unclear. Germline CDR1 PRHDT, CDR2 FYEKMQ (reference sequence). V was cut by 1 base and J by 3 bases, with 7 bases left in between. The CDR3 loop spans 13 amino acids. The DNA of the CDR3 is TGTGCCAGCAGCTTAGACTCTGACTACGAGCAGTACTTC. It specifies CASSLDSDYEQYF.

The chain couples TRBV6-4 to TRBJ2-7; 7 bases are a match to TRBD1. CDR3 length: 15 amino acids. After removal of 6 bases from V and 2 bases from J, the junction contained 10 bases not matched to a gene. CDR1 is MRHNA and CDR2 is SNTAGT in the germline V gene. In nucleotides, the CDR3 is TGTGCCAGCAGCCCGTATTACGACAGGGCCTACGAGCAGTACTTC. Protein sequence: CASSPYYDRAYEQYF.

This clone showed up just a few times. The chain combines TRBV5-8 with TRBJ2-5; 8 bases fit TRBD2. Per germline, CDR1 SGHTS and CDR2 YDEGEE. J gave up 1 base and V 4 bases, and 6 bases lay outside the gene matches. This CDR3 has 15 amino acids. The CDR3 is CASSEGTSGQETQYF. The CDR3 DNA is TGTGCCAGCAGCGAGGGAACTAGCGGCCAAGAGACCCAGTACTTC.

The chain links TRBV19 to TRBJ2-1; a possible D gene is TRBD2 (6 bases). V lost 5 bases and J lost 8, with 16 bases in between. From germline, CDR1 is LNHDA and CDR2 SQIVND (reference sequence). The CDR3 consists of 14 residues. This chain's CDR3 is CASSPWGVGDEQFF. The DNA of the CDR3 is TGTGCCAGTAGTCCCTGGGGGGTTGGCGATGAGCAGTTCTTC.

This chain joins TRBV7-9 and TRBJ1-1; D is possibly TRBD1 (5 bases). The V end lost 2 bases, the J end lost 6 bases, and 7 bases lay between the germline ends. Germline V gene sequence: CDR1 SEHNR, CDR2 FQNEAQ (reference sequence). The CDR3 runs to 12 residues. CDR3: CASSLQGSEAFF. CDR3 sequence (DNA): TGTGCCAGCAGCTTACAGGGTTCTGAAGCTTTCTTT.

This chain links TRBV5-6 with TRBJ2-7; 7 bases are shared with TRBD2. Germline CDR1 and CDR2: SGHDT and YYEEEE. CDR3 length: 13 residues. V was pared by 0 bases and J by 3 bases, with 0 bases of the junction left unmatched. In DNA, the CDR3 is TGTGCCAGCAGCTTGGGGGAGGGCTACGAGCAGTACTTC. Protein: CASSLGEGYEQYF.

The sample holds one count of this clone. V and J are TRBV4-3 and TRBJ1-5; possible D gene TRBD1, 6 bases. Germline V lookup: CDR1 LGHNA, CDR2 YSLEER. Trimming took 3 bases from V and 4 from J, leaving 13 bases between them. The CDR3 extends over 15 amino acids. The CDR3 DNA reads TGCGCCAGCAGCCAGGCTACAGGGTCTAATCAGCCCCAGCATTTT. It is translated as CASSQATGSNQPQHF.

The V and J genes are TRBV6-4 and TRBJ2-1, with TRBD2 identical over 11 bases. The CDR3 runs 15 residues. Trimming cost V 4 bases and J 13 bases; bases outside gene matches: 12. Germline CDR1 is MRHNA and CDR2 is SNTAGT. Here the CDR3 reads CASSVLAGGTRDQFF. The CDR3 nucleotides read TGTGCCAGCAGTGTCCTAGCGGGGGGCACACGGGACCAGTTCTTC.

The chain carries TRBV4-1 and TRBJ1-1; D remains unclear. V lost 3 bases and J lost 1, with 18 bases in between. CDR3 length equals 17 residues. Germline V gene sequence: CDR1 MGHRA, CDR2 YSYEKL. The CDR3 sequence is CASSHPREVWENTEAFF. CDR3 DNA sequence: TGCGCCAGCAGCCACCCCCGGGAGGTTTGGGAGAACACTGAAGCTTTCTTT.

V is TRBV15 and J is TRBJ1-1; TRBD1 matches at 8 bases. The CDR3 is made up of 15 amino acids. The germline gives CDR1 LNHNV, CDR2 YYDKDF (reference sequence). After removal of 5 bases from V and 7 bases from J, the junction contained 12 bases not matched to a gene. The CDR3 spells CATSFWTGRSGEAFF. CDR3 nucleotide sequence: TGTGCCACCAGCTTCTGGACAGGGCGGAGCGGTGAAGCTTTCTTT.

The CDR3 loop reads CASSLLGEVSEGEKLFF. The DNA for the CDR3 is TGTGCCAGCAGCCTGTTAGGTGAGGTCTCGGAGGGGGAAAAACTGTTTTTT. This chain links TRBV5-6 with TRBJ1-4; a weak D match, TRBD1 (5 bases). This CDR3 has 17 residues. Germline CDR1 is SGHDT and CDR2 is YYEEEE. The germline V and J ends were trimmed by 4 bases and 8 bases, with 24 bases remaining between them.

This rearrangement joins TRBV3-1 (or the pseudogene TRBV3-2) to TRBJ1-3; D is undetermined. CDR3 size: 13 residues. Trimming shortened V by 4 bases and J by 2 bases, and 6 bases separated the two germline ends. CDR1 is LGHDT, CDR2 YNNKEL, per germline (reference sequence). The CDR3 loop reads CASSPSPGNTIYF. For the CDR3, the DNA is TGTGCCAGCAGCCCTTCCCCTGGAAACACCATATATTTT.

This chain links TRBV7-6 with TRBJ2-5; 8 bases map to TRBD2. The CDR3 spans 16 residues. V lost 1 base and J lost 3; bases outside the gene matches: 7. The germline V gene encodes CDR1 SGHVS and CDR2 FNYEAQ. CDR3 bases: TGTGCCAGCAGCTTAGAGGGACTAGTTTTCGAAGAGACCCAGTACTTC. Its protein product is CASSLEGLVFEETQYF. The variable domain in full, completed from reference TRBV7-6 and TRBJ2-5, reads GAGVSQSPRYKVTKRGQDVALRCDPISGHVSLYWYRQALGQGPEFLTYFNYEAQQDKSGLPNDRFSAERPEGSISTLTIQRTEQRDSAMYRCASSLEGLVFEETQYFGPGTRLLVL.

The CDR3 is CASSPGLLSSYEQYF. CDR3 in DNA: TGTGCCAGCAGCCCAGGACTGCTTAGCTCCTACGAGCAGTACTTC. The chain uses TRBV11-2 and TRBJ2-7; D is possibly TRBD2 (5 bases). The CDR3 is 15 amino acids. The V gene's germline CDR1 is SGHAT and CDR2 FQNNGV. V lost 5 bases and J lost 0, with 14 bases in between.

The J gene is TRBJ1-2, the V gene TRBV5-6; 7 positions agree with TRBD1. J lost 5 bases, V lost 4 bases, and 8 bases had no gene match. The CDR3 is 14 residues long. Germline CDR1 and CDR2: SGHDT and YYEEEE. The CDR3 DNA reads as TGTGCCAGCAGCCTAGGGGGCCTTAGGTATGGCTACACCTTC. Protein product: CASSLGGLRYGYTF.

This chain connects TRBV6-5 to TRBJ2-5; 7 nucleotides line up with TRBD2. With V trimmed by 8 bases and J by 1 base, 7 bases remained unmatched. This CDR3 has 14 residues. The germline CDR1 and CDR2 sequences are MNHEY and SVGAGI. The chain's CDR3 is CASARGGSQETQYF. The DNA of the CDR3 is TGTGCCAGCGCTAGGGGAGGGTCCCAAGAGACCCAGTACTTC.

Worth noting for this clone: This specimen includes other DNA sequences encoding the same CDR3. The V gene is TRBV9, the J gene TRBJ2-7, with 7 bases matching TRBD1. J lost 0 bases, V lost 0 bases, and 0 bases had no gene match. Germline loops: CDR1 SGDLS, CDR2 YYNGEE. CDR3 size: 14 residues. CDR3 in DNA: TGTGCCAGCAGCGTAGGGGACAGCTCCTACGAGCAGTACTTC. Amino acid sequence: CASSVGDSSYEQYF.

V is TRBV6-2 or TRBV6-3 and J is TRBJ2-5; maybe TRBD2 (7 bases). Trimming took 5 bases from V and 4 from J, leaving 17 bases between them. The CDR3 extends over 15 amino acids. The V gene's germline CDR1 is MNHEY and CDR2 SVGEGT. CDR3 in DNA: TGTGCCAGCAGTCAAGGGGGGGTCGAGGTAGAGACCCAGTACTTC. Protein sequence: CASSQGGVEVETQYF.

CDR3 residues: CASSLSQINEKLFF. The CDR3 DNA reads TGCGCCAGCAGCTTGAGTCAGATCAATGAAAAACTGTTTTTT. The V and J genes are TRBV5-1 and TRBJ1-4; D is unclear. V lost 1 base and J 5 bases, leaving 9 bases between the germline ends. The germline gives CDR1 SGHRS, CDR2 YFSETQ. This CDR3 contains 14 residues.

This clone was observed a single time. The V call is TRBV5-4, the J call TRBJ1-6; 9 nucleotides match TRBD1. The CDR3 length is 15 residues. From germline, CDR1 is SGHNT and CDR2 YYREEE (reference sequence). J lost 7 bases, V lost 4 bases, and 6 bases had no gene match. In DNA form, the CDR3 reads TGTGCCAGCAGCGCGGACAGGGGAAGGAATTCACCCCTCCACTTT. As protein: CASSADRGRNSPLHF.

The CDR3, as DNA: TGTGCCAGCAGTGATCCGGCCTACGAGCAGTACTTC. Amino acid sequence: CASSDPAYEQYF. This chain links TRBV6-2 or TRBV6-3 with TRBJ2-7; no definite D call. The CDR3 totals 12 residues. Between the trimmed V and J ends, which lost 5 bases and 2 bases, there was a span of 7 bases. Germline CDR1 is MNHEY and CDR2 is SVGEGT.

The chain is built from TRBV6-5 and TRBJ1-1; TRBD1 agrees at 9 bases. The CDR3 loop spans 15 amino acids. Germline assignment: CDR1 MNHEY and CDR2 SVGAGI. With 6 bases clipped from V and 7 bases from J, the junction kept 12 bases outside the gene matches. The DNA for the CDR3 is TGTGCCAGCAGCTCGCTTACAGGGGGCGGTTTTGAAGCTTTCTTT. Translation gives CASSSLTGGGFEAFF.

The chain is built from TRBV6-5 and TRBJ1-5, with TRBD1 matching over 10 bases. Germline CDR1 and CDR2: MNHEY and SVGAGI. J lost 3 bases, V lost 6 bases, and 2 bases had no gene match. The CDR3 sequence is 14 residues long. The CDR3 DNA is TGTGCCAGCAGGACAGGGGGCTTCAATCAGCCCCAGCATTTT. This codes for CASRTGGFNQPQHF.

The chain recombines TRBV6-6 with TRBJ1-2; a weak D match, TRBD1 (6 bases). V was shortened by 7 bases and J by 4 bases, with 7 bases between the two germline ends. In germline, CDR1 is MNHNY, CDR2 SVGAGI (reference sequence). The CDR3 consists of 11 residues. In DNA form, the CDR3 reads TGTGCCAGCACAGGGGTCTATGGCTACACCTTC. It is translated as CASTGVYGYTF.